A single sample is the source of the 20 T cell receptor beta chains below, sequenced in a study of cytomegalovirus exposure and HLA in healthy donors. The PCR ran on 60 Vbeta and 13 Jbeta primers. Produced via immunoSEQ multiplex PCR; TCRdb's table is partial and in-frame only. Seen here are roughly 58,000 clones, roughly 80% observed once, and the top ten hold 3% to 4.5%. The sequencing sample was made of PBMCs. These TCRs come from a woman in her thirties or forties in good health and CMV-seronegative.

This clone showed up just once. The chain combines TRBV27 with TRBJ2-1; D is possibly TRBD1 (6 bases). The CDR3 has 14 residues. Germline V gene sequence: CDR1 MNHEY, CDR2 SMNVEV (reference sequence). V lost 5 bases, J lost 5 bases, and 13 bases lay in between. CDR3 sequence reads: CASSARTANNEQFF. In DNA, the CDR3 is TGTGCCAGCAGTGCCCGGACAGCGAACAATGAGCAGTTCTTC.

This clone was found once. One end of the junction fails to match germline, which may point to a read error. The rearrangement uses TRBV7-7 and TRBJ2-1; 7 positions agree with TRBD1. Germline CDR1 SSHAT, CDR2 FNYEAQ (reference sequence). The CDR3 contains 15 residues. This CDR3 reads CASSFGTGAYNEQFF. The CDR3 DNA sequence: TGTGCTAGCAGCTTCGGTACAGGGGCCTACAATGAGCAGTTCTTC.

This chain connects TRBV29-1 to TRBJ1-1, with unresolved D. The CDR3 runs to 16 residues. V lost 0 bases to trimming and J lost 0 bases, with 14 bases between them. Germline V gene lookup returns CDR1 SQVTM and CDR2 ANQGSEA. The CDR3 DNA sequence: TGCAGCGTTGAAGAGAGTGCGACAACCATGAACACTGAAGCTTTCTTT. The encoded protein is CSVEESATTMNTEAFF.

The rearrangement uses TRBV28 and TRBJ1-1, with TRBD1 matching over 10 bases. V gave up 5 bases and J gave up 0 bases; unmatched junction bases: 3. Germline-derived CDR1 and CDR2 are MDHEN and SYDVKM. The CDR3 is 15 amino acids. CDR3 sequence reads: CASSGTGVMNTEAFF. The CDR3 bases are TGTGCCAGCAGTGGGACAGGGGTCATGAACACTGAAGCTTTCTTT.

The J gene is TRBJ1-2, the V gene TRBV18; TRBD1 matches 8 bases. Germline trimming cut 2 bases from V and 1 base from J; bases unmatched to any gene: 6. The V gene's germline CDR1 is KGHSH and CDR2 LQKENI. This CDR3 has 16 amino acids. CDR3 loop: CASSPEGQGGNYGYTF. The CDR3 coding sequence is TGTGCCAGCTCACCAGAAGGACAGGGCGGTAACTATGGCTACACCTTC.

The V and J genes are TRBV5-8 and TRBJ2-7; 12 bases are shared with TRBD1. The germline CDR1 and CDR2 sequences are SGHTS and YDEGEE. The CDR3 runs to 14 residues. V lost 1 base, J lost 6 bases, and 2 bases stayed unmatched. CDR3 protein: CASSLRDRGREQYF. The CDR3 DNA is TGTGCCAGCAGCTTGCGGGACAGGGGGCGCGAGCAGTACTTC.

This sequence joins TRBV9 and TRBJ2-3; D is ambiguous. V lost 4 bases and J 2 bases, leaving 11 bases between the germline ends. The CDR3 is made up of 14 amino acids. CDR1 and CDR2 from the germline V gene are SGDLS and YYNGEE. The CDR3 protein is CASSSYSSTDTQYF. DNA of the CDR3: TGTGCCAGCAGCTCTTACTCTTCCACAGATACGCAGTATTTT.

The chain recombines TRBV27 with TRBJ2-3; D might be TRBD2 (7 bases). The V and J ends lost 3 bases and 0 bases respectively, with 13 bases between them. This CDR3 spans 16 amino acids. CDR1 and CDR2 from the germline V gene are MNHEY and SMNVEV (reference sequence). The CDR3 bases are TGTGCCAGCAGTTTTTGGGGGGGGCAGAGCACAGATACGCAGTATTTT. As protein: CASSFWGGQSTDTQYF.

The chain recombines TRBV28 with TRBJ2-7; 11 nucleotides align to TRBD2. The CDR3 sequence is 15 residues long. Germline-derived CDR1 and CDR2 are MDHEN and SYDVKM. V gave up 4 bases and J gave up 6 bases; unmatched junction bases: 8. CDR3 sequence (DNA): TGTGCCAGCAGTTGGGCAGCACTAGCGGGAGCCGAGCAGTACTTC. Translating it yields CASSWAALAGAEQYF.

The CDR3: CASTPEGREAGELFF. The CDR3 DNA is TGTGCCAGTACCCCAGAGGGTCGCGAGGCCGGGGAGCTGTTTTTT. The chain links TRBV19 to TRBJ2-2, with D tentatively TRBD2 (5 bases). Germline V gene sequence: CDR1 LNHDA, CDR2 SQIVND (reference sequence). Trimming removed 7 bases from V and 6 bases from J, with 18 bases in between. This CDR3 has 15 residues. Supplemented by reference TRBV19 and TRBJ2-2, the full variable domain reads DGGITQSPKYLFRKEGQNVTLSCEQNLNHDAMYWYRQDPGQGLRLIYYSQIVNDFQKGDIAEGYSVSREKKESFPLTVTSAQKNPTAFYLCASTPEGREAGELFFGEGSRLTVL.

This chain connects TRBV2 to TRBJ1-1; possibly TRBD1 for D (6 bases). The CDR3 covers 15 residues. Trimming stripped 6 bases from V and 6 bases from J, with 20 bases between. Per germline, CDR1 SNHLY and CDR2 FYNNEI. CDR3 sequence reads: CASSQFQGSVAEAFF. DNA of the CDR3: TGTGCCAGCAGCCAATTTCAGGGGAGTGTAGCTGAAGCTTTCTTT.

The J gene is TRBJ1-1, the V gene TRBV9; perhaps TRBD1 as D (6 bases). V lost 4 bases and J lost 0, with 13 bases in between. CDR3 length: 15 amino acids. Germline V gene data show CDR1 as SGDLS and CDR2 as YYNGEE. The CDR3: CASSPETGVNTEAFF. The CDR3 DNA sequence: TGTGCCAGCAGCCCGGAGACAGGCGTGAACACTGAAGCTTTCTTT.

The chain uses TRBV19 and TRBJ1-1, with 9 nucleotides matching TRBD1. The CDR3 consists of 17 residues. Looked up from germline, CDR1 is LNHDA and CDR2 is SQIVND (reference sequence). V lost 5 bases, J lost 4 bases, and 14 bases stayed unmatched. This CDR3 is CASSFPTGGGEGTEAFF. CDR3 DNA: TGTGCCAGTAGTTTCCCAACAGGGGGCGGAGAGGGCACTGAAGCTTTCTTT.

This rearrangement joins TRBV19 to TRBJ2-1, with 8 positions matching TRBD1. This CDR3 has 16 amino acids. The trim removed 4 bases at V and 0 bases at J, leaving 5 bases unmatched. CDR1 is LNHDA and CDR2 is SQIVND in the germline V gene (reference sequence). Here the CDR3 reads CASSTGQGSSYNEQFF. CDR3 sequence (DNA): TGTGCCAGTAGTACCGGACAGGGTAGCTCCTACAATGAGCAGTTCTTC.

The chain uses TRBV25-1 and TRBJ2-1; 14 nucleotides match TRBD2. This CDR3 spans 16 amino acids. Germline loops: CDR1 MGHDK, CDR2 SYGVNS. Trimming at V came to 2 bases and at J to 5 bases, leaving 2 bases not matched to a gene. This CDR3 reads CASSEGTSGSHNEQFF. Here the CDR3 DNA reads TGTGCCAGCAGTGAAGGGACTAGCGGGAGTCACAATGAGCAGTTCTTC.

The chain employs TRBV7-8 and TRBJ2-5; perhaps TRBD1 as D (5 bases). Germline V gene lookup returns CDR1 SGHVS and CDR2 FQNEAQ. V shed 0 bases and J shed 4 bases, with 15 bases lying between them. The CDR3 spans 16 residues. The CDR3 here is CASSLARVTYRETQYF. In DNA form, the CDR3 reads TGTGCCAGCAGCTTAGCCAGGGTGACCTACCGAGAGACCCAGTACTTC. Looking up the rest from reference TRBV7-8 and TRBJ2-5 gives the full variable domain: GAGVSQSPRYKVAKRGQDVALRCDPISGHVSLFWYQQALGQGPEFLTYFQNEAQLDKSGLPSDRFFAERPEGSVSTLKIQRTQQEDSAVYLCASSLARVTYRETQYFGPGTRLLVL.

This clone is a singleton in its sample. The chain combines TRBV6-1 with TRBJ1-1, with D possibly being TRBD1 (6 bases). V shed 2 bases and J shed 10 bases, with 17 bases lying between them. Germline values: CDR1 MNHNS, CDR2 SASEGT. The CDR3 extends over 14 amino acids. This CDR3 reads CASSEIPTQGRAFF. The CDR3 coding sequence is TGTGCCAGCAGTGAAATCCCCACACAGGGAAGAGCTTTCTTT.

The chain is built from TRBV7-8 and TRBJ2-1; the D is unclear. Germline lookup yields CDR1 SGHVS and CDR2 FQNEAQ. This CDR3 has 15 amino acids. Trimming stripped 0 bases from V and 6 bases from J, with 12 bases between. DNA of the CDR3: TGTGCCAGCAGCTTAGCGATGGCGGTCGGCAATGAGCAGTTCTTC. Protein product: CASSLAMAVGNEQFF. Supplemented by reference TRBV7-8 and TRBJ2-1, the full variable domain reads GAGVSQSPRYKVAKRGQDVALRCDPISGHVSLFWYQQALGQGPEFLTYFQNEAQLDKSGLPSDRFFAERPEGSVSTLKIQRTQQEDSAVYLCASSLAMAVGNEQFFGPGTRLTVL.

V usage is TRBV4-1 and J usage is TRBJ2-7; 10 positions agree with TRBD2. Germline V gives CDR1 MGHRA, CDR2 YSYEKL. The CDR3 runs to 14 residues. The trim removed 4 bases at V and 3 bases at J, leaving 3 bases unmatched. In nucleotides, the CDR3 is TGCGCCAGCAGCCTAACTAGCGGGATCTACGAGCAGTACTTC. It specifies CASSLTSGIYEQYF.

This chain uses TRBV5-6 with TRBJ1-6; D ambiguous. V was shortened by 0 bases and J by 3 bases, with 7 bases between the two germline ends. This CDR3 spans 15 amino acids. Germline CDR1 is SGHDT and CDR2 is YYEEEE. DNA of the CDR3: TGTGCCAGCAGCTTGGGTCCTATCTATAATTCACCCCTCCACTTT. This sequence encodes CASSLGPIYNSPLHF.